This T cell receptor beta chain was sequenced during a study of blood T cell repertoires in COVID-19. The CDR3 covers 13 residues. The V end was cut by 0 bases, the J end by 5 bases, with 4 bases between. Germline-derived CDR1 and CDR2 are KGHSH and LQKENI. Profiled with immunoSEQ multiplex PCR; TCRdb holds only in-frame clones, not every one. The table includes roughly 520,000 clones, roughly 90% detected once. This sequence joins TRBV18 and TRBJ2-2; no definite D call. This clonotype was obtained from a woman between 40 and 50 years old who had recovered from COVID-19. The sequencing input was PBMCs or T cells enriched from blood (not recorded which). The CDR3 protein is CASSPPRTGELFF. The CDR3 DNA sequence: TGTGCCAGCTCACCACCTCGGACCGGGGAGCTGTTTTTT.